The T cell receptor beta chain described here comes from a study of blood T cell repertoires in COVID-19 (dated by TCRdb to 2019 to 2021). General notes on the study: Collaborator samples came from the United States, Italy and Spain and covered acute and convalescent phases of COVID-19. The material from the prospective study consisted of cDNA or gDNA derived from T cells, B-cell-depleted T cells, or PBMCs. Deeply sampled blood TCRbeta repertoires from subjects exposed to, actively infected with, or recovered from COVID-19 were included in the dataset. The repertoires were released in a freely available public database intended as a resource for research on the immune response to SARS-CoV-2. The samples were drawn from two sources: the first 160 participants of the ongoing ImmuneRACE study, and 1,000 to 1,500 subjects contributed by 6 global collaborators. The sample metadata nearly always contained a de-identified subject ID, COVID-19 status, age in years and sex. HLA class I and class II types, where available, came from metadata supplied by the sample provider rather than from assay-based typing.

Enrolling through a virtual design, the prospective study's participants ranged in age from roughly 18 to 90 years and lived across 24 United States geographic areas. In the prospective study, participants were assigned to cohorts based on the clinical history participants reported in a screening survey and a study questionnaire. Recovered participants in ImmuneRACE Cohort 3 were defined by two consecutive negative NP/OP PCR tests, clearance by a healthcare professional, or resolution of symptoms. Each participant in the prospective study had whole blood, serum and a nasopharyngeal or oropharyngeal swab collected by mobile phlebotomists. Over a roughly 2-month period, participants in the prospective study had the option of providing additional blood draws and questionnaires. Blood samples from the prospective study were shipped frozen or at room temperature prior to DNA extraction. Paper-wide results and their limitations: The amount of clinical and demographic metadata varied by source and participant and was provided uncurated.

The V end loses 1 base and the J end loses 5 bases, and a stretch of 11 bases separates them. The CDR3 sequence holds 14 residues, the cysteine and phenylalanine included. Just the 42-base CDR3 DNA is kept, in frame starting at base 1. CDR1 and CDR2 (SGHDT, YYEEEE) derive from the germline V gene. Notes on this clone: The antigen it binds to is not known. Per-nucleotide qualities are absent, and no much larger clonotype sits a single base away.

TCRbeta CDR3 regions were amplified from genomic DNA using the immunoSEQ Assay, a bias-controlled multiplex PCR. Processing in the source paper ran as follows. The number of nucleated cells in each sample was estimated by amplification of reference gene primers within the assay. To quantify the absolute abundance of each unique TCRbeta CDR3 rearrangement, sequence reads were collapsed and filtered. Productive Simpson clonality was computed per sample as the square root of Simpson's diversity index over productive rearrangements. The source is immuneACCESS, and TCRdb retained only in-frame sequences with V and J called. Part of the clones is not carried over; for the studies checked, unresolved V genes explain less than half of this, and the remainder is unexplained. V and J calls and clone size are as listed in that table; D and trimming were resolved from the DNA. The sample table lists a few hundred thousand clones, 87% of them with a count of one. Roughly a tenth of the sample is held by the ten biggest clonotypes.

The receptor's source is a woman in her fifties or sixties who had recovered from COVID-19. The sequencing sample was made of PBMCs or T cells enriched from blood (not recorded which). The rearranged segments are TRBV5-6 and TRBJ2-3; possibly the D gene is TRBD2, per 7 matching bases. The CDR3 here reads CASSLPGGVDTQYF. The DNA sequence is TGTGCCAGCAGCTTGCCGGGGGGCGTAGATACGCAGTATTTT.